The 31 T cell receptor beta chains reported below all come from one sample, sequenced in a study of spatial heterogeneity in lung cancer (dated by TCRdb to the late 2010s). To prepare the library, 5' RACE was applied. TCRdb names NextSeq 500 as the instrument used. The raw public data were reprocessed by TCRdb itself: fastp quality trimming at Q25, MiXCR clonotype calling, in-frame beta chains only. Each CDR3 protein appears once, grouped with its most common genes and DNA. Here the sample has more than 30,000 distinct CDR3 sequences; over 9.5% occur a single time. About 30% of the sample goes to the ten largest clones. The label giving this sample's time point can be read as: blood at routine non-recurrence follow-up after resection. The source material was PBMCs, sampled at follow-up. The receptor source for this set is a female donor with early-stage non-small cell lung cancer.

Many counts were recorded for this clonotype. The genes are TRBV29-1 and TRBJ2-3; TRBD1 might be the D (6 bases). Germline lookup yields CDR1 SQVTM and CDR2 ANQGSEA. V was shortened by 0 bases and J by 2 bases, with 21 bases between the two germline ends. The CDR3 runs 18 residues. CDR3 sequence (DNA): TGCAGCGTTGAAGACCCCGAGGGGGACCGCCTTCTCACAGATACGCAGTATTTT. Residues: CSVEDPEGDRLLTDTQYF.

In this sample, this clonotype turned up a few times. CDR3 bases: TGTGCCAGCAGCCCCCGGGGGTACGAGCAGTACTTC. Residues: CASSPRGYEQYF. This chain uses TRBV11-1 with TRBJ2-7; D might be TRBD2 (6 bases). Germline V gene sequence: CDR1 SGHAT, CDR2 FQDESV (reference sequence). The CDR3 consists of 12 residues. The V end lost 5 bases, the J end lost 4 bases, and 9 bases lay between the germline ends.

CDR3 DNA: TGTGCCAGCAGTTTAACGGGGGTTGAGACCCAGTACTTC. Translation: CASSLTGVETQYF. The J gene is TRBJ2-5, the V gene TRBV12-3 or TRBV12-4, with D possibly matching TRBD2 (6 bases). The V end was cut by 2 bases, the J end by 5 bases, with 9 bases between. CDR3 length: 13 amino acids.

The rearrangement joins TRBV20-1 to TRBJ1-4, with D possibly matching TRBD1 (6 bases). Trimming took off 6 bases at V and 0 bases at J, with 20 bases between the two ends. CDR1 DFQATT and CDR2 SNEGSKA come from the germline V gene (reference sequence). The CDR3 length is 17 residues. DNA of the CDR3: TGCAGTGCCCTAACTACAGGGTTCGGGTCAACTAATGAAAAACTGTTTTTT. Residues: CSALTTGFGSTNEKLFF.

This clonotype was observed at least ten times. This chain connects TRBV4-2 to TRBJ2-2, with D perhaps given as TRBD1 or TRBD2 (5 bases each). Trimming removed 8 bases from V and 3 bases from J, with 7 bases in between. The CDR3 runs to 12 residues. Germline V gene lookup returns CDR1 LGHNA and CDR2 YNFKEQ. The CDR3 here is CASRGDTGELFF. Here the CDR3 DNA reads TGTGCCAGCCGAGGGGACACCGGGGAGCTGTTTTTT.

The rearrangement joins TRBV21-1 to TRBJ2-7; TRBD1, the table's D call, lacks a check against the DNA. TRBV21-1 is recorded as a pseudogene. The CDR3 extends over 17 amino acids. CDR3 DNA: TGTGCCAGCAGCCCATGGCCCCCTCGGGACAGATACTACGAGCAGTACTTC. It is translated as CASSPWPPRDRYYEQYF.

This clonotype has only a few counts. The rearrangement links TRBV28 to TRBJ2-5; tentative D call: TRBD1 (5 bases). There are 13 residues in the CDR3. Germline V gene sequence: CDR1 MDHEN, CDR2 SYDVKM. V lost 5 bases and J lost 2, with 9 bases in between. As DNA, the CDR3 is TGTGCCAGCAGTACCCGACAGCAAGAGACCCAGTACTTC. Protein product: CASSTRQQETQYF.

This clonotype was recorded many times. The V gene is TRBV5-5, the J gene TRBJ2-1, with D perhaps TRBD1 (6 bases). Germline CDR1 and CDR2: SGHKS and YYEKEE (reference sequence). The CDR3 has 19 amino acids. V shed 0 bases and J shed 0 bases, with 19 bases lying between them. CDR3 coding DNA: TGTGCCAGCAGCTTGGCTCAATTCCACAGGGAAACCTCCTACAATGAGCAGTTCTTC. Translation gives CASSLAQFHRETSYNEQFF.

This clonotype was detected many times. The rearrangement joins TRBV20-1 to TRBJ2-5; D possibly corresponds to TRBD2 (6 bases). The CDR3 extends over 13 amino acids. Per the germline V gene, CDR1 is DFQATT and CDR2 is SNEGSKA (reference sequence). The germline V and J ends were trimmed by 6 bases and 4 bases, with 15 bases remaining between them. CDR3 bases: TGCAGTGCCTCTCCGGGTAGCGGAGAGACCCAGTACTTC. Amino acid sequence: CSASPGSGETQYF.

At least ten counts were recorded for this clonotype. The gene calls are TRBV5-6 and TRBJ1-2; D perhaps matches TRBD1 (6 bases). CDR1 is SGHDT, CDR2 YYEEEE, per germline. V lost 0 bases and J 9 bases, leaving 12 bases between the germline ends. The CDR3 runs to 13 residues. This chain's CDR3 is CASSLGQGRSYTF. CDR3 nucleotide sequence: TGTGCCAGCAGCTTGGGGCAGGGGCGAAGCTACACCTTC.

The genes are TRBV11-1 and TRBJ2-3; a possible D gene is TRBD2 (6 bases). Germline CDR1 reads SGHAT; CDR2 reads FQDESV (reference sequence). Trimming stripped 4 bases from V and 0 bases from J, with 11 bases between. The CDR3 has 15 residues. The CDR3 sequence is CASSSGTLSTDTQYF. The CDR3 bases are TGTGCCAGCAGCTCTGGGACTTTAAGCACAGATACGCAGTATTTT. The full variable domain, in which reference TRBV11-1 and TRBJ2-3 provide the parts outside the CDR3, is EAEVAQSPRYKITEKSQAVAFWCDPISGHATLYWYRQILGQGPELLVQFQDESVVDDSQLPKDRFSAERLKGVDSTLKIQPAELGDSAMYLCASSSGTLSTDTQYFGPGTRLTVL.

CDR3 loop: CASSRLRGTQQETQYF. The CDR3 coding sequence is TGTGCCAGCTCCCGACTCCGGGGGACACAACAAGAGACCCAGTACTTC. This chain joins TRBV6-2 or TRBV6-3 and TRBJ2-5, with D perhaps matching TRBD1 or TRBD2 (6 bases each). Trimming took 8 bases from V and 2 from J, leaving 21 bases between them. Germline lookup yields CDR1 MNHEY and CDR2 SVGEGT. CDR3 length: 16 amino acids.

This clonotype has at least ten counts. The CDR3 DNA follows: TGCAGCGTTGATGGGCGTCCCGAAGGCGAGCAGTACTTC. Translating it yields CSVDGRPEGEQYF. The gene calls are TRBV29-1 and TRBJ2-7; D is undetermined. V lost 3 bases, J lost 6 bases, and 15 bases lay in between. Germline CDR1 SQVTM, CDR2 ANQGSEA. CDR3 length: 13 amino acids.

The chain recombines TRBV12-3 or TRBV12-4 with TRBJ1-1; D might be TRBD1 (5 bases). The CDR3 totals 13 residues. V was shortened by 5 bases and J by 5 bases, with 12 bases between the two germline ends. CDR3 nucleotides: TGTGCCAGCAGTCTGGGACTGGGGACTGAAGCTTTCTTT. This encodes CASSLGLGTEAFF.

This clonotype occurred many times. V usage is TRBV5-1 and J usage is TRBJ2-5, with TRBD1 matching over 8 bases. In germline, CDR1 is SGHRS, CDR2 YFSETQ. This CDR3 is 14 amino acids long. V shed 3 bases and J 4 bases; nucleotides not matched to a gene: 5. The CDR3 protein is CASSSPGGVETQYF. The CDR3 DNA follows: TGCGCCAGCAGCTCCCCAGGGGGCGTAGAGACCCAGTACTTC.

This clonotype was seen many times. The chain employs TRBV2 and TRBJ2-2, with a weak D call TRBD1 (6 bases). With 7 bases removed from V and 5 bases from J, the gap between germline ends came to 11 bases. Germline CDR1 is SNHLY and CDR2 is FYNNEI. The CDR3 loop spans 13 amino acids. The DNA for the CDR3 is TGTGCCAGCACAGGGGTTAGGACCGGGGAGCTGTTTTTT. It yields the protein CASTGVRTGELFF.

This clonotype came up many times. The gene calls are TRBV10-2 and TRBJ2-7, with a weak D call TRBD1 (6 bases). Looked up from germline, CDR1 is WSHSY and CDR2 is SAAADI. V was clipped by 6 bases and J by 0 bases, with 15 bases between them. The CDR3 consists of 15 residues. CDR3 in DNA: TGCGCCAGCAGCGCCTCCGGGACATACTCCTACGAGCAGTACTTC. It yields the protein CASSASGTYSYEQYF.

V and J are TRBV6-2 or TRBV6-3 and TRBJ2-7; D is ambiguous. Germline CDR1 reads MNHEY; CDR2 reads SVGEGT. The germline V and J ends were trimmed by 8 bases and 2 bases, with 7 bases remaining between them. This CDR3 spans 11 amino acids. CDR3 DNA: TGTGCCAGCGGACGGACCTACGAGCAGTACTTC. As protein: CASGRTYEQYF.

This clonotype has a handful of counts. The rearrangement links TRBV6-5 to TRBJ2-2, with D perhaps matching TRBD1 or TRBD2 (6 bases each). The CDR3 totals 17 residues. Trimming left V 0 bases short and J 6 bases short, with 17 bases between. In germline, CDR1 is MNHEY, CDR2 SVGAGI. DNA of the CDR3: TGTGCCAGCAGTTACTCGTCCACGGGGGCCTTCGCCGGGGAGCTGTTTTTT. Translation gives CASSYSSTGAFAGELFF.

The chain couples TRBV28 to TRBJ1-1; the match to TRBD1 covers 10 bases. This CDR3 contains 14 residues. J lost 7 bases, V lost 5 bases, and 7 bases had no gene match. Germline lookup yields CDR1 MDHEN and CDR2 SYDVKM. The CDR3 is CASSQGTGEFEAFF. The DNA for the CDR3 is TGTGCCAGCAGTCAGGGGACAGGGGAGTTTGAAGCTTTCTTT. The variable domain in full, completed from reference TRBV28 and TRBJ1-1, reads DVKVTQSSRYLVKRTGEKVFLECVQDMDHENMFWYRQDPGLGLRLIYFSYDVKMKEKGDIPEGYSVSREKKERFSLILESASTNQTSMYLCASSQGTGEFEAFFGQGTRLTVV.

Many counts were recorded for this clonotype. The gene calls are TRBV30 and TRBJ1-1; D call uncertain. The CDR3 is made up of 14 amino acids. V lost 4 bases and J 7 bases, leaving 19 bases between the germline ends. Germline loops: CDR1 GTSNPN, CDR2 SVGIG (reference sequence). CDR3 residues: CAWTHPQLPREAFF. The CDR3 DNA reads as TGTGCCTGGACTCACCCGCAATTACCTCGTGAAGCTTTCTTT.

This clonotype came up many times. The chain is built from TRBV6-5 and TRBJ1-4, with 9 bases identical to TRBD1. Germline V lookup: CDR1 MNHEY, CDR2 SVGAGI. The V and J ends lost 6 bases and 5 bases, in that order; junction bases with no gene match: 4. This CDR3 is built from 14 residues. The CDR3 nucleotides read TGTGCCAGCAGGCCACAGGGGGCCAATGAAAAACTGTTTTTT. Protein: CASRPQGANEKLFF.

This clonotype has at least ten counts. V is TRBV19 and J is TRBJ2-2, with a weak D call TRBD1 (5 bases). CDR1 is LNHDA and CDR2 is SQIVND in the germline V gene (reference sequence). The CDR3 sequence is 15 residues long. V was pared by 7 bases and J by 5 bases, with 17 bases between. As DNA, the CDR3 is TGTGCCAGTAATCAGGGTCCGGTATGGACCGGGGAGCTGTTTTTT. Amino acids: CASNQGPVWTGELFF.

This clonotype was detected many times. The CDR3 DNA sequence: TGTGCCAGCAGTTTTCGGGGGCGATGGAACACTGAAGCTTTCTTT. Amino acid sequence: CASSFRGRWNTEAFF. The chain employs TRBV6-2 or TRBV6-3 and TRBJ1-1; weak D call: TRBD1 (6 bases). The CDR3 runs to 15 residues. V lost 4 bases to trimming and J lost 1 base, with 13 bases between them. CDR1 MNHEY and CDR2 SVGEGT come from the germline V gene.

This clonotype has ten or more counts. CDR3 sequence (DNA): TGCAGCGTTTTAACCGGGGAGCTGTTTTTT. Its translation: CSVLTGELFF. The J gene is TRBJ2-2, the V gene TRBV29-1, with D hard to call. CDR3 length: 10 residues. The V end lost 5 bases, the J end lost 5 bases, and 3 bases lay between the germline ends. The germline gives CDR1 SQVTM, CDR2 ANQGSEA.

This clonotype appeared many times. The chain employs TRBV20-1 and TRBJ1-5; the D is unclear. The CDR3 is 15 amino acids. CDR1 is DFQATT, CDR2 SNEGSKA, per germline (reference sequence). Deletions cut 0 bases from V and 3 bases from J, with 12 bases between. In nucleotides, the CDR3 is TGCAGTGCTAGAGATCTCATGGGAGACAATCAGCCCCAGCATTTT. Protein product: CSARDLMGDNQPQHF.

This clonotype occurred many times. The gene calls are TRBV7-2 and TRBJ2-3; D not resolved. The V gene lost 5 bases and the J gene lost 2 bases, with 20 bases spanning the gap. CDR1 and CDR2 (germline): SGHTA, FQGNSA. CDR3 length: 17 residues. The CDR3, as DNA: TGTGCCAGCAGCCGCCCAGCTAGAAACACACACACAGATACGCAGTATTTT. Residues: CASSRPARNTHTDTQYF.

This clonotype was found many times. This chain joins TRBV9 and TRBJ2-7, with 7 bases identical to TRBD2. The CDR3 sequence is 14 residues long. V dropped 5 bases and J dropped 3; count of bases not matched to a gene: 8. The germline V gene encodes CDR1 SGDLS and CDR2 YYNGEE. CDR3 loop: CASSRGGSYYEQYF. CDR3 DNA: TGTGCCAGCAGTCGTGGCGGGAGCTACTACGAGCAGTACTTC.

The V gene is TRBV3-1, the J gene TRBJ2-2; D is unresolved. V was clipped by 3 bases and J by 7 bases, with 18 bases between them. Germline CDR1 LGHDT, CDR2 YNNKEL (reference sequence). This CDR3 spans 16 amino acids. The CDR3: CASSQAPPIYIGELFF. The CDR3 nucleotides are TGTGCCAGCAGCCAGGCCCCCCCCATATACATCGGGGAGCTGTTTTTT.

The chain recombines TRBV5-1 with TRBJ1-2; the D gene is possibly TRBD1 (5 bases). Per the germline V gene, CDR1 is SGHRS and CDR2 is YFSETQ. This CDR3 region has 15 residues. V was pared by 4 bases and J by 8 bases, with 21 bases between. The CDR3 DNA follows: TGCGCCAGCAGCCCGCCCGGGGCAGCTCGGGACGGCTACACCTTC. This codes for CASSPPGAARDGYTF.

This clonotype was observed many times. This chain connects TRBV2 to TRBJ2-4; the match to TRBD2 covers 11 bases. Germline V gene lookup returns CDR1 SNHLY and CDR2 FYNNEI. The length of the CDR3 is 17 residues. The J segment lost 0 bases and the V segment lost 7 bases, leaving 8 bases of the junction unmatched. The CDR3 region has the DNA TGTGCCAGCAAGGAACTAGCGGGGGCGGTAGCCAAAAACATTCAGTACTTC. Residues: CASKELAGAVAKNIQYF.